This T cell receptor beta chain was found in a study of blood T cells in healthy people across ages. Findings and limits, study-wide: Age brought a roughly linear fall in TCR beta diversity measured per million T cells. Both higher diversity and more naive CD4+ cells marked long-lived donors when set against aged donors.

Points on this clonotype: The antigen is undetermined.

The study drew donors from healthy Caucasian individuals in Russia aged about 6 to 95. Then a second PCR, running roughly 7 to 11 cycles, was carried out with a sample-barcoded 5' primer and a J-beta primer mix. Each sample provided no less than 2.5 million CDR3-containing paired-end reads. MiXCR was run by TCRdb on the 5' RACE reads, yielding one entry per CDR3 protein. The table has about 750,000 distinct CDR3 sequences, 50% to 65% seen once. The CDR3 spans 14 residues. With 1 base removed from V and 4 bases from J, the gap between germline ends came to 8 bases. CDR1 and CDR2 from the germline V gene are LGHDT and YNNKEL (reference sequence).

The sample was blood. The gene calls are TRBV3-1 and TRBJ2-1; the D is unclear. The receptor was isolated from a man older than 75 in good health. The CDR3 loop is CASSQVPTYNEQFF. The DNA of the CDR3 is TGTGCCAGCAGCCAAGTGCCCACTTACAATGAGCAGTTCTTC.